This entry describes one TCR beta chain. TCRdb re-derived calls from the 5' RACE reads in MiXCR, one entry per CDR3 protein. The sample yields approximately 560,000 distinct CDR3 sequences, 15% to 20% seen once. This entry comes from a study of T-cell memory formation after mild COVID-19. Trimming pared 1 base from V and 4 bases from J, leaving 9 bases between. CDR3 length equals 14 residues. CDR1 and CDR2 from the germline V gene are KGHDR and SFDVKD. V usage is TRBV24-1 and J usage is TRBJ1-2, with a weak D call TRBD1 (6 bases). Sequencing was done on a sample of PBMCs or a T cell subset sorted from them (not recorded which). This receptor was taken from an adult woman who had mild COVID-19 (a few samples of this study predate the infection). Cell type and time point are not known. In DNA form, the CDR3 reads TGTGCCACCAGTGATTTCGGACAGTCCTATGGCTACACCTTC. It codes for CATSDFGQSYGYTF.